Given below is one T cell receptor (beta chain) in context. As yet, its antigen is unknown. This sample was included in a study of cytomegalovirus exposure and HLA in healthy donors. Background on the study: A later analysis reported the 90 to 150 validation repertoires used the same platform as the roughly 670 first-cohort repertoires.

In germline, CDR1 is MGHRA, CDR2 YSYEKL. V lost 3 bases and J 6 bases, leaving 15 bases between the germline ends. This CDR3 contains 15 residues. Some clones are missing from TCRdb's copy, which holds only in-frame ones; the method was immunoSEQ multiplex PCR. The sample holds some 270,000 clones; just over 85% are singletons and the top ten take less than 1.2%. General study points: Usually a TCR sequence was rare, but some public TCRs were found in many donors. TCR beta chains numbering some 160 were designated cytomegalovirus-associated.

The sequenced sample consisted of PBMCs. V usage is TRBV4-1 and J usage is TRBJ1-5; D may be TRBD1 (6 bases). This clonotype originated in a woman in her late teens or twenties in good health and CMV-seronegative. CDR3 protein: CASSQGVWGPQPQHF. In DNA form, the CDR3 reads TGCGCCAGCAGCCAGGGGGTGTGGGGGCCTCAGCCCCAGCATTTT.